This T cell receptor (beta chain) comes out of a study of control samples from healthy donors and cancer patients. The CDR3 length is 13 residues. CDR1 SGHTA and CDR2 FQGNSA come from the germline V gene. V was cut by 3 bases and J by 6 bases, with 9 bases left in between. Profiling relied on immunoSEQ multiplex PCR, and the TCRdb table lists in-frame clones only, not all of them. This table holds about 170,000 clones, 93% found once. This clone was observed a single time. This clonotype was obtained from a woman in her sixties in good health. Sequencing was performed on blood. This sequence joins TRBV7-2 and TRBJ1-5; weak D call: TRBD1 (6 bases). The CDR3 region is CASSFPGVQPQHF. In nucleotides, the CDR3 is TGTGCCAGCAGCTTTCCAGGGGTTCAGCCCCAGCATTTT.